Listed below are T cell receptor beta chains from one sample, sequenced in a study of blood T cell repertoires in COVID-19. Profiled with immunoSEQ multiplex PCR; TCRdb holds only in-frame clones, not every one. The sample lists approximately 320,000 clones; over 85% were seen once. Sequencing input: PBMCs or T cells enriched from blood (not recorded which). Receptor source: a man aged 60-69 years who had recovered from COVID-19. Each CDR3 is given with its conserved first and last residue. The order of the fields is J gene, D gene, V gene, clone size, CDR3 protein, CDR3 DNA. A D gene is named only where the DNA matches it firmly. Clone size appears in some rows only: once, few, many, or a class for an expanded clone.

J: TRBJ1-1; D: -; V: TRBV6-5; size: -; CDR3: CASSYRSTGMNTEAFF; DNA: TGTGCCAGCAGTTACCGCAGTACGGGGATGAACACTGAAGCTTTCTTT
J: TRBJ2-1; D: TRBD2; V: TRBV7-3; size: -; CDR3: CASSLTWGGYNEQFF; DNA: TGTGCCAGCAGCTTAACGTGGGGGGGCTACAATGAGCAGTTCTTC
J: TRBJ1-5; D: -; V: TRBV5-4; size: -; CDR3: CASSLAGGNQPQHF; DNA: TGTGCCAGCAGCTTGGCAGGGGGCAATCAGCCCCAGCATTTT
J: TRBJ2-3; D: -; V: TRBV7-2; size: once; CDR3: CASSLHGTSTDTQYF; DNA: TGTGCCAGCAGCTTACACGGGACTAGCACAGATACGCAGTATTTT
J: TRBJ2-7; D: TRBD1; V: TRBV4-1; size: once; CDR3: CASSQGTAVPRDRDWYEQYF; DNA: TGCGCCAGCAGCCAAGGAACCGCCGTACCCCGGGACAGGGATTGGTACGAGCAGTACTTC
J: TRBJ1-2; D: -; V: TRBV15; size: once; CDR3: CATSRDRHAGSGYGYTF; DNA: TGTGCCACCAGCAGAGATCGTCACGCAGGGTCGGGCTATGGCTACACCTTC
J: TRBJ1-2; D: -; V: TRBV3-1/TRBV3-2; size: -; CDR3: CASSQLPAGVEGYTF; DNA: TGTGCCAGCAGCCAATTGCCCGCGGGGGTTGAGGGCTACACCTTC
J: TRBJ2-3; D: -; V: TRBV3-1/TRBV3-2; size: -; CDR3: CASRTADTQYF; DNA: TGTGCCAGCAGGACAGCGGATACGCAGTATTTT
J: TRBJ2-5; D: TRBD1; V: TRBV6-5; size: -; CDR3: CASSRQGAETQYF; DNA: TGTGCCAGCAGTCGACAGGGGGCAGAGACCCAGTACTTC
J: TRBJ1-6; D: -; V: TRBV9; size: -; CDR3: CASRPTETNSPLHF; DNA: TGTGCCAGCAGGCCCACGGAGACCAATTCACCCCTCCACTTT
J: TRBJ2-7; D: -; V: TRBV5-1; size: -; CDR3: CASSLSGLPRGEQYF; DNA: TGCGCCAGCAGCTTGTCAGGGCTACCCCGTGGCGAGCAGTACTTC
J: TRBJ1-1; D: TRBD1; V: TRBV7-8; size: -; CDR3: CASSSPGQGRWTEAFF; DNA: TGTGCCAGCAGCTCTCCGGGACAGGGGAGATGGACTGAAGCTTTCTTT
J: TRBJ2-7; D: -; V: TRBV19; size: -; CDR3: CASSIAQNAAEQYF; DNA: TGTGCCAGTAGTATAGCACAGAACGCTGCTGAGCAGTACTTC
J: TRBJ2-7; D: -; V: TRBV11-2; size: -; CDR3: CASSYTGHMVYEQYF; DNA: TGTGCCAGCAGCTACACAGGGCACATGGTCTACGAGCAGTACTTC
J: TRBJ2-1; D: TRBD2; V: TRBV5-1; size: -; CDR3: CASSLGASGGGNEQFF; DNA: TGCGCCAGCAGCTTGGGGGCTAGCGGTGGTGGGAATGAGCAGTTCTTC
J: TRBJ2-7; D: TRBD2; V: TRBV11-3; size: -; CDR3: CASSSSRMGLAGGYEQYF; DNA: TGTGCCAGCAGCTCCAGCCGTATGGGCCTAGCGGGAGGCTACGAGCAGTACTTC
J: TRBJ2-7; D: TRBD2; V: TRBV10-2; size: -; CDR3: CAGPLAGVFYEQYF; DNA: TGCGCCGGACCCCTAGCGGGAGTTTTTTACGAGCAGTACTTC